The 29 T cell receptor beta chains below were found in one sample sequenced in a study of vaccination and CD4 T cells after COVID-19. Stated treatment: approximately 11-day PBMC culture with coronavirus spike peptide pools or control peptides (ViraFEST assay). At the Johns Hopkins FTIC core, DNA taken from cultured CD4+ T cells was sequenced by way of the Oncomine TCR Beta short-read assay. Using its own MiXCR run on the PCR reads, TCRdb lists one record per CDR3 protein. The sample consists of roughly 9,000 distinct CDR3 sequences, approximately 48% of them appearing once. Antigens of these TCRs are unknown. Sequenced material: CD4+ T cells from blood, cultured in vitro. The source is a human donor who had recovered from COVID-19.

The chain joins TRBV20-1 to TRBJ2-1; 7 bases agree with TRBD2. Germline loops: CDR1 DFQATT, CDR2 SNEGSKA (reference sequence). Germline trimming cut 0 bases from V and 4 bases from J; bases unmatched to any gene: 6. The CDR3 extends over 15 amino acids. This CDR3 reads CSARDPQRGYNEQFF. The CDR3 nucleotides are TGCAGTGCTAGAGATCCCCAGCGGGGATACAATGAGCAGTTCTTC.

This chain connects TRBV25-1 to TRBJ1-2, with 11 bases aligning to TRBD1. The CDR3 is made up of 14 amino acids. CDR1 MGHDK and CDR2 SYGVNS come from the germline V gene. V shed 6 bases and J 6 bases; nucleotides not matched to a gene: 6. CDR3 in DNA: TGTGCCAGCAGCGTCGGACAGGGGGCTAATGGCTACACCTTC. Protein sequence: CASSVGQGANGYTF.

The V and J genes are TRBV5-1 and TRBJ2-7; 9 bases fit TRBD1. In germline, CDR1 is SGHRS, CDR2 YFSETQ. J was trimmed by 2 bases and V by 4 bases; bases with no gene match: 10. CDR3 size: 16 residues. The CDR3 sequence: CASSPTTGTGTYEQYF. The DNA for the CDR3 is TGCGCCAGCAGCCCAACCACCGGGACAGGGACCTACGAGCAGTACTTC.

The V call is TRBV28, the J call TRBJ1-4, with D perhaps TRBD1 (5 bases). V was pared by 5 bases and J by 7 bases, with 17 bases between. From germline, CDR1 is MDHEN and CDR2 SYDVKM. This CDR3 spans 15 amino acids. Written as DNA, the CDR3 is TGTGCCAGCAGTGCCCCCGGGGGATCTTCTGAAAAACTGTTTTTT. Amino acid sequence: CASSAPGGSSEKLFF. The entire variable domain, with the rest obtained from reference TRBV28 and TRBJ1-4, is as follows: DVKVTQSSRYLVKRTGEKVFLECVQDMDHENMFWYRQDPGLGLRLIYFSYDVKMKEKGDIPEGYSVSREKKERFSLILESASTNQTSMYLCASSAPGGSSEKLFFGSGTQLSVL.

The rearrangement links TRBV27 to TRBJ2-1, with TRBD2 matching over 8 bases. From germline, CDR1 is MNHEY and CDR2 SMNVEV (reference sequence). The CDR3 length is 13 residues. Trimming took 6 bases from V and 6 from J; bases not matched to a gene: 4. CDR3 protein: CASRGSGVNEQFF. The CDR3 DNA follows: TGTGCCAGCAGGGGTAGCGGGGTCAATGAGCAGTTCTTC.

V gene TRBV6-1 combines with J gene TRBJ1-5; 11 bases are a match to TRBD1. Germline V gene data show CDR1 as MNHNS and CDR2 as SASEGT. The CDR3 is 13 residues long. The V gene end was trimmed by 6 bases and the J gene end by 11 bases; junction bases not matched to a gene: 6. The CDR3 sequence is CASRNRDRGSQHF. In nucleotides, the CDR3 is TGTGCCAGCAGGAACCGGGACAGGGGGTCCCAGCATTTT.

Here the CDR3 DNA reads TGCGCCAGCAGCCCTGAGACAGCCGTTAATTCACCCCTCCACTTT. It translates to CASSPETAVNSPLHF. This chain uses TRBV5-1 with TRBJ1-6; the D gene is possibly TRBD1 (5 bases). The CDR3 runs 15 residues. Looked up from germline, CDR1 is SGHRS and CDR2 is YFSETQ. V was cut by 4 bases and J by 6 bases, with 14 bases left in between.

This clonotype was found a few times. The CDR3 sequence is CATSRDRNYGYTF. The CDR3 DNA reads as TGTGCCACCAGCAGAGACAGGAACTATGGCTACACCTTC. The J gene is TRBJ1-2, the V gene TRBV15; D uncertain. From germline, CDR1 is LNHNV and CDR2 YYDKDF (reference sequence). V lost 0 bases to trimming and J lost 2 bases, with 4 bases between them. CDR3 length: 13 residues.

V gene TRBV7-6 combines with J gene TRBJ2-5; the match to TRBD2 covers 11 bases. In germline, CDR1 is SGHVS, CDR2 FNYEAQ. The CDR3 runs 14 residues. The V and J ends lost 3 bases and 5 bases, in that order; junction bases with no gene match: 2. The CDR3 sequence is CASSFVAGGETQYF. The CDR3 DNA follows: TGTGCCAGCAGCTTTGTAGCGGGGGGGGAGACCCAGTACTTC.

The rearrangement uses TRBV30 and TRBJ1-1, with a tentative D call TRBD1 (6 bases). This CDR3 is 11 amino acids long. CDR1 is GTSNPN, CDR2 SVGIG, per germline (reference sequence). The V gene lost 2 bases and the J gene lost 11 bases, with 12 bases spanning the gap. The CDR3 sequence: CAWSSTGLAFF. The CDR3 nucleotides read TGTGCCTGGAGTAGTACAGGGCTTGCTTTCTTT.

J is TRBJ1-2 and V is TRBV11-1, with D hard to call. The CDR3 consists of 10 residues. CDR1 SGHAT and CDR2 FQDESV come from the germline V gene (reference sequence). Trimming took off 6 bases at V and 5 bases at J, with 4 bases between the two ends. This CDR3 is CASRPYGYTF. For the CDR3, the DNA is TGTGCCAGCAGGCCGTATGGCTACACCTTC.

This clonotype occurred a few times. The V gene is TRBV20-1, the J gene TRBJ2-2; 10 nucleotides line up with TRBD1. From germline, CDR1 is DFQATT and CDR2 SNEGSKA (reference sequence). CDR3 length: 12 amino acids. J gave up 6 bases and V 5 bases, and 0 bases lay outside the gene matches. The CDR3: CSAGQGAGELFF. For the CDR3, the DNA is TGCAGTGCTGGACAGGGGGCCGGGGAGCTGTTTTTT.

This clonotype showed up just a few times. The chain uses TRBV6-1 and TRBJ1-2; 7 bases match TRBD1. The germline V gene has CDR1 MNHNS and CDR2 SASEGT. J gave up 6 bases and V 5 bases, and 3 bases lay outside the gene matches. The CDR3 extends over 12 amino acids. The CDR3 sequence is CASSRTGDGYTF. DNA of the CDR3: TGTGCCAGCAGTCGCACAGGGGATGGCTACACCTTC.

The V call is TRBV6-1, the J call TRBJ1-4, with 8 bases fitting TRBD1. The germline gives CDR1 MNHNS, CDR2 SASEGT. The CDR3 is 16 amino acids. With V trimmed by 6 bases and J by 1 base, 7 bases remained unmatched. The CDR3 sequence is CASRTGQGVTNEKLFF. Here the CDR3 DNA reads TGTGCCAGCAGGACCGGACAGGGTGTAACTAATGAAAAACTGTTTTTT.

This clonotype was observed a single time. The genes are TRBV6-2 or TRBV6-3 and TRBJ1-6; 7 nucleotides line up with TRBD1. This CDR3 comprises 15 residues. V lost 6 bases and J lost 6; bases outside the gene matches: 8. Germline CDR1 and CDR2: MNHEY and SVGEGT. The CDR3 nucleotides are TGTGCCAGCAGCTCCGGACAGGTTTTTAATTCACCCCTCCACTTT. This encodes CASSSGQVFNSPLHF.

The chain recombines TRBV20-1 with TRBJ2-3; D is ambiguous. V was clipped by 3 bases and J by 6 bases, with 16 bases between them. From germline, CDR1 is DFQATT and CDR2 SNEGSKA (reference sequence). This CDR3 is built from 14 residues. CDR3: CSASLGLDRDTQYF. For the CDR3, the DNA is TGCAGTGCTAGTTTGGGGTTAGATCGGGATACGCAGTATTTT.

The chain has TRBV27 and TRBJ2-7, with a tentative D call TRBD1 (5 bases). Trimming shortened V by 5 bases and J by 2 bases, and 13 bases separated the two germline ends. This CDR3 has 14 amino acids. Looked up from germline, CDR1 is MNHEY and CDR2 is SMNVEV (reference sequence). CDR3 sequence reads: CASSPPGQAYEQYF. CDR3 DNA: TGTGCCAGCAGTCCTCCCGGACAAGCCTACGAGCAGTACTTC.

CDR3: CASSLSAMGGYTF. The CDR3 DNA is TGTGCCAGCAGTTTATCGGCGATGGGTGGCTACACCTTC. The chain carries TRBV27 and TRBJ1-2, with D hard to call. The V end lost 0 bases, the J end lost 7 bases, and 9 bases lay between the germline ends. CDR3 length: 13 amino acids. Germline CDR1 is MNHEY and CDR2 is SMNVEV (reference sequence).

The chain couples TRBV7-3 to TRBJ2-3, with D hard to call. The V gene lost 5 bases and the J gene lost 2 bases, with 8 bases spanning the gap. The CDR3 runs 13 residues. The germline gives CDR1 SGHTA, CDR2 FQGTGA. The CDR3 here is CASSLAPTDTQYF. The CDR3 coding sequence is TGTGCCAGCAGCCTGGCCCCCACAGATACGCAGTATTTT.

The genes are TRBV2 and TRBJ1-2; D is unresolved. CDR3 length equals 16 residues. Germline loops: CDR1 SNHLY, CDR2 FYNNEI. Trimming took off 1 base at V and 4 bases at J, with 16 bases between the two ends. CDR3 sequence reads: CASSEGGTRRVYGYTF. CDR3 DNA sequence: TGTGCCAGCAGTGAAGGCGGAACCAGGAGGGTCTATGGCTACACCTTC.

The gene calls are TRBV24-1 and TRBJ2-3, with 7 bases fitting TRBD2. There are 14 residues in the CDR3. J gave up 4 bases and V 3 bases, and 3 bases lay outside the gene matches. CDR1 is KGHDR and CDR2 is SFDVKD in the germline V gene. In nucleotides, the CDR3 is TGTGCCACCAGTGATCCTGCGGGGGCAGATACGCAGTATTTT. Translating it yields CATSDPAGADTQYF.

The V call is TRBV20-1, the J call TRBJ1-1; D is unresolved. Germline CDR1 and CDR2: DFQATT and SNEGSKA (reference sequence). This CDR3 region has 14 residues. V gave up 0 bases and J gave up 5 bases, with 13 bases separating them. This CDR3 is CSAREAGKGTEAFF. In DNA form, the CDR3 reads TGCAGTGCTAGAGAGGCGGGGAAAGGGACTGAAGCTTTCTTT.

The genes are TRBV20-1 and TRBJ1-2; possibly TRBD1 for D (5 bases). CDR3 length: 11 amino acids. Germline V gene sequence: CDR1 DFQATT, CDR2 SNEGSKA (reference sequence). Trimming removed 5 bases at V and 8 bases at J, with 12 bases between. CDR3 protein: CSALDKWGYTF. CDR3 in DNA: TGCAGTGCTCTGGACAAATGGGGCTACACCTTC.

CDR3 DNA sequence: TGTGCCAGCAGCTTCCCGACAGGGCGCACCGGGGAGCTGTTTTTT. It translates to CASSFPTGRTGELFF. This chain connects TRBV7-9 to TRBJ2-2; 7 bases match TRBD1. The CDR3 has 15 residues. Per the germline V gene, CDR1 is SEHNR and CDR2 is FQNEAQ (reference sequence). Unmatched junction bases numbered 5, after V lost 3 bases and J lost 4 bases.

The V call is TRBV28, the J call TRBJ2-7; D assignment may be TRBD1 or TRBD2 (5 bases each). The CDR3 has 15 amino acids. Trimming stripped 6 bases from V and 12 bases from J, with 27 bases between. Looked up from germline, CDR1 is MDHEN and CDR2 is SYDVKM. CDR3 amino acids: CASSDPRGARDSWYF. The CDR3, as DNA: TGTGCCAGCAGCGACCCGCGAGGGGCCCGAGACAGTTGGTACTTC.

This clonotype was observed a handful of times. The chain joins TRBV7-9 to TRBJ1-2; 10 positions match TRBD1. CDR3 length: 15 amino acids. Germline trimming cut 5 bases from V and 7 bases from J; bases unmatched to any gene: 10. Germline CDR1 SEHNR, CDR2 FQNEAQ (reference sequence). In DNA form, the CDR3 reads TGTGCCAGCAGCCCCGAGACGACAGGGGGCAGTGGCTACACCTTC. This codes for CASSPETTGGSGYTF.

The V gene is TRBV19, the J gene TRBJ2-7; D might be TRBD2 (6 bases). Trimming cost V 3 bases and J 6 bases, with 15 bases left between them. The CDR3 loop spans 14 amino acids. CDR1 and CDR2 (germline): LNHDA, SQIVND (reference sequence). The CDR3 region has the DNA TGTGCCAGTAGTATGGTGGGGGGAGCCCCCGAGCAGTACTTC. It specifies CASSMVGGAPEQYF.

This rearrangement joins TRBV5-6 to TRBJ1-6, with a weak D call TRBD1 (6 bases). Between the trimmed V and J ends, which lost 2 bases and 11 bases, there was a span of 14 bases. The CDR3 is 14 amino acids. From germline, CDR1 is SGHDT and CDR2 YYEEEE. Here the CDR3 DNA reads TGTGCCAGCAGCTTACGGACAGAAAGAACACCCCTCCACTTT. Translating gives CASSLRTERTPLHF.

This clonotype has just a few counts. The J gene is TRBJ1-2, the V gene TRBV20-1, with 11 bases that match TRBD1. This CDR3 contains 13 residues. CDR1 and CDR2 (germline): DFQATT, SNEGSKA (reference sequence). V lost 3 bases and J lost 8; bases outside the gene matches: 5. The CDR3 region has the DNA TGCAGTGCTAGCCGGGACAGGGGGGGAGGCTACACCTTC. This codes for CSASRDRGGGYTF.